These T cell receptor beta chains were read from a single sample in a study of blood T cell repertoires in COVID-19. Libraries were prepared by immunoSEQ multiplex PCR; TCRdb keeps only in-frame clonotypes and omits some of them. Found here are some 97,000 clones, about 77% of them singletons; the top ten hold around a third. The material sequenced was peripheral blood. The receptors stem from a man aged 65-85 years with active or convalescent COVID-19. Both conserved end residues are part of each CDR3. The order of the fields is D gene, clone size, V gene, CDR3 length, J gene, CDR3 protein. D genes are given only for firm matches. Rows may omit the clone size; those that give it use once, few, many or a size class.

.	.	TRBV6-2/TRBV6-3	14	TRBJ1-2	CASSDQGYGYGYTF
.	.	TRBV19	12	TRBJ1-1	CASRVAGTEAFF
.	once	TRBV12-3/TRBV12-4	13	TRBJ1-2	CASRRTVTGGYTF
.	.	TRBV27	16	TRBJ2-7	CASTSFGRGQTYEQYF
.	.	TRBV19	16	TRBJ2-3	CASSITPGPSTDTQYF
.	.	TRBV10-3	15	TRBJ2-7	CAISEVVAEPYEQYF
TRBD1	.	TRBV5-1	14	TRBJ1-4	CASSLEGAYEKLFF
TRBD1	.	TRBV5-4	15	TRBJ1-1	CASSLKGQTGAEAFF
.	few	TRBV7-2	16	TRBJ1-1	CASSSGWGRGNTEAFF
.	.	TRBV7-8	16	TRBJ1-5	CASSPRPIGMVQPQHF
.	many	TRBV27	15	TRBJ2-7	CASRVTGGSSYEQYF
.	.	TRBV4-1	16	TRBJ1-2	CASSPVPYREDDGYTF
.	.	TRBV9	14	TRBJ1-2	CASSPTGTNYGYTF
.	once	TRBV27	12	TRBJ2-3	CASGPGADTQYF
TRBD2	.	TRBV23-1	16	TRBJ2-4	CASSQGEGSAKNIQYF
TRBD2	once	TRBV6-5	13	TRBJ2-7	CASRSPAGGEQYF
.	once	TRBV7-3	13	TRBJ1-1	CASSLTLGGEAFF
.	.	TRBV30	13	TRBJ1-1	CAWRRDWNTEAFF
TRBD1	.	TRBV19	16	TRBJ2-2	CASRTQRQGTAGELFF
.	.	TRBV6-6	15	TRBJ2-1	CASSYTGTHYNEQFF
TRBD1	.	TRBV5-4	16	TRBJ2-2	CASSLGGQGSTGELFF
.	.	TRBV12-3/TRBV12-4	11	TRBJ1-3	CASSGGNTIYF
.	.	TRBV5-5	18	TRBJ1-6	CASRGQGSAYDYNSPLHF
TRBD1	.	TRBV11-2	15	TRBJ2-1	CASSFNRGYYNEQFF
TRBD1	once	TRBV29-1	15	TRBJ2-2	CSVGTGMETTGELFF
TRBD1	.	TRBV7-9	11	TRBJ1-1	CASSQGQVAFF
TRBD2	.	TRBV3-1/TRBV3-2	15	TRBJ2-3	CASRDIAGGQDTQYF
TRBD1	.	TRBV5-4	14	TRBJ2-7	CASSLGQGAYEQYF
TRBD2	.	TRBV5-1	15	TRBJ2-1	CASSATSGRTNEQFF
TRBD1	.	TRBV30	12	TRBJ2-7	CAYKGTDYEQYF
TRBD1	.	TRBV2	15	TRBJ1-5	CASAPGTGNNQPQHF
.	.	TRBV20-1	14	TRBJ1-1	CSASPPGLRTEAFF
.	.	TRBV12-3/TRBV12-4	13	TRBJ1-1	CASSADRNTEAFF
.	.	TRBV7-3	16	TRBJ2-6	CASSPLGSSGANVLTF
.	.	TRBV4-2	15	TRBJ2-3	CASSQESGGADTQYF
.	many	TRBV5-1	14	TRBJ1-1	CASSFGGGNTEAFF
.	.	TRBV6-5	12	TRBJ1-2	CASSTSRYGYTF
.	.	TRBV7-9	16	TRBJ1-6	CASSLDLSSYNSPLHF
TRBD2	.	TRBV9	18	TRBJ2-1	CASSVGWLAGASYNEQFF
TRBD1	.	TRBV14	16	TRBJ1-2	CASSQESGGELYGYTF
TRBD2	.	TRBV9	17	TRBJ2-2	CASETSGGGRNTGELFF
TRBD2	once	TRBV7-2	16	TRBJ2-2	CASSLIAGGNTGELFF
TRBD1	.	TRBV4-1	14	TRBJ1-1	CASSLGQGGAEAFF
TRBD1	.	TRBV5-1	14	TRBJ2-7	CASSSGTGQYEQYF
TRBD2	.	TRBV29-1	14	TRBJ2-3	CSVKGGVRTDTQYF
.	.	TRBV12-5	13	TRBJ2-2	CASGPQGTGELFF
.	.	TRBV6-1	13	TRBJ2-3	CASSESRTDTQYF
.	.	TRBV19	11	TRBJ2-7	CATGIGYEQYF
TRBD1	.	TRBV6-4	15	TRBJ2-5	CASSEGTGPQETQYF
.	.	TRBV4-3	16	TRBJ1-1	CASSQATGSWDTEAFF
.	few	TRBV7-5	14	TRBJ1-4	CVRSLAGSGEKLFF
.	.	TRBV7-2	17	TRBJ2-5	CASSSLPGISIEETQYF
TRBD2	.	TRBV13	19	TRBJ2-1	CASSSRGGIAGVISNEQFF
TRBD1	once	TRBV24-1	12	TRBJ1-2	CATSQGVGGYTF
TRBD1	few	TRBV28	19	TRBJ2-2	CASSHYPFRQGLNTGELFF